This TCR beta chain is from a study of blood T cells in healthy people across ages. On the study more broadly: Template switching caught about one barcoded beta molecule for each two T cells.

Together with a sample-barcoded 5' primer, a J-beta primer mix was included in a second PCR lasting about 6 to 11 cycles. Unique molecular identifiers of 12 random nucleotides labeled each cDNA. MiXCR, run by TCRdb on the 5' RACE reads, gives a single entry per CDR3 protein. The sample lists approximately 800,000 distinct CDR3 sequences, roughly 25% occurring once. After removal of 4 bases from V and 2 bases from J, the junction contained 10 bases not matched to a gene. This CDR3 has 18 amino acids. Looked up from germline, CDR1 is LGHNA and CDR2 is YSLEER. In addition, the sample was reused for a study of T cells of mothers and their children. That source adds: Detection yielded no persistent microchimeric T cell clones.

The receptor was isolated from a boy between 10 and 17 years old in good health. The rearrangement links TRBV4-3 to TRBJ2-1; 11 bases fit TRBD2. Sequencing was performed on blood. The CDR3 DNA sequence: TGCGCCAGCAGCCCCAGCACCGGGACTAGCGGCACCTACAATGAGCAGTTCTTC. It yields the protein CASSPSTGTSGTYNEQFF.